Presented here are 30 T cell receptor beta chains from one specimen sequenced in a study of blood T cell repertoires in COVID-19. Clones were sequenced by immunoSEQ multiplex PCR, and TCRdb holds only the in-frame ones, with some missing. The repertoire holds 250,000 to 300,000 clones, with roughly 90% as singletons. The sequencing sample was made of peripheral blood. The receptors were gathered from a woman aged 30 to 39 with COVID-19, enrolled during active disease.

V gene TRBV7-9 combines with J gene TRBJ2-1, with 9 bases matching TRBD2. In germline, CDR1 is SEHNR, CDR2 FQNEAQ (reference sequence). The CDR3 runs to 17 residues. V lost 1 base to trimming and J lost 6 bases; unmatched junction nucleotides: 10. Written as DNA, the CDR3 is TGTGCCAGCAGCTTAGATCTTTGGCGGGGGGGAACCAATGAGCAGTTCTTC. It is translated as CASSLDLWRGGTNEQFF.

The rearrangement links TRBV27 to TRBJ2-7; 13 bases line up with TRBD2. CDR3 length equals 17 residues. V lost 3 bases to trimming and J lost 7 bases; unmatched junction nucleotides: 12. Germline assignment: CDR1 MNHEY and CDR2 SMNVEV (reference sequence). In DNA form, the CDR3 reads TGTGCCAGCAGTTTGCTACCCCAGACTAGCGGGGGGTATGAGCAGTACTTC. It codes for CASSLLPQTSGGYEQYF.

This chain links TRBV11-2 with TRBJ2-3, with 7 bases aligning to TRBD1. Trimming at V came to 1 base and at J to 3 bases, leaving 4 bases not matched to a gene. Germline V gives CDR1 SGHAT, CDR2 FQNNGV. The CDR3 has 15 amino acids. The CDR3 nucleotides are TGTGCCAGCAGCTTAGTGGGCAGGGGGACAGATACGCAGTATTTT. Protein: CASSLVGRGTDTQYF. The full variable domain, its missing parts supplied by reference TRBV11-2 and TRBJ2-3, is EAGVAQSPRYKIIEKRQSVAFWCNPISGHATLYWYQQILGQGPKLLIQFQNNGVVDDSQLPKDRFSAERLKGVDSTLKIQPAKLEDSAVYLCASSLVGRGTDTQYFGPGTRLTVL.

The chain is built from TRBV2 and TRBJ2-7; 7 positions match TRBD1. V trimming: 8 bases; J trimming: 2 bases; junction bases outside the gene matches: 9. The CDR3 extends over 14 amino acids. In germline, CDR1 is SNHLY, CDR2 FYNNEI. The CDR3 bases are TGTGCCAGCGGGGGTACACAGGGGACCTACGAGCAGTACTTC. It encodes CASGGTQGTYEQYF.

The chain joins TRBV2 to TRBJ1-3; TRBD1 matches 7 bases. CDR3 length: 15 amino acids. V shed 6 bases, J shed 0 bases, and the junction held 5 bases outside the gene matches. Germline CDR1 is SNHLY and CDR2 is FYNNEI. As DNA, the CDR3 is TGTGCCAGCAGGGGACACAGGGGCTCTGGAAACACCATATATTTT. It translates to CASRGHRGSGNTIYF. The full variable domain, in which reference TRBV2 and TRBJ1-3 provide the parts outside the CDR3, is EPEVTQTPSHQVTQMGQEVILRCVPISNHLYFYWYRQILGQKVEFLVSFYNNEISEKSEIFDDQFSVERPDGSNFTLKIRSTKLEDSAMYFCASRGHRGSGNTIYFGEGSWLTVV.

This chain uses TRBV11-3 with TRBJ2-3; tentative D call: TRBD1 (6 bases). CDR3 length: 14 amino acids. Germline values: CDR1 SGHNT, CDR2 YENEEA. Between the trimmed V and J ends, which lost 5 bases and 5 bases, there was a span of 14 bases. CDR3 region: CASSHGTSRDTQYF. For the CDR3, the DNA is TGTGCCAGCAGCCACGGGACATCCCGAGATACGCAGTATTTT.

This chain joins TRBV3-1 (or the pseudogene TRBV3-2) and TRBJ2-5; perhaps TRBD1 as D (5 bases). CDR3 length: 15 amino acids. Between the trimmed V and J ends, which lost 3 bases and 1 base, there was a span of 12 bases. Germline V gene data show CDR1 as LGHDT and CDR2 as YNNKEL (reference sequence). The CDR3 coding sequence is TGTGCCAGCAGCCAGCTAAGGGGTTTCCAAGAGACCCAGTACTTC. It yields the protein CASSQLRGFQETQYF.

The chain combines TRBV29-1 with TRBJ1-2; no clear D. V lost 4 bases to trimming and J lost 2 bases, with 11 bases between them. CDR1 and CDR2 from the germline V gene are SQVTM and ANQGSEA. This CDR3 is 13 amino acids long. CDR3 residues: CSVGAGLNYGYTF. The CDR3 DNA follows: TGCAGCGTTGGTGCAGGTTTAAACTATGGCTACACCTTC.

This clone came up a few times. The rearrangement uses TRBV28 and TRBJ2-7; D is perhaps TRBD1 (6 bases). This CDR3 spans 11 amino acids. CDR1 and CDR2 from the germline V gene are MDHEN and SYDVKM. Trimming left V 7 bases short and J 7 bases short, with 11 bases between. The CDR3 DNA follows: TGTGCCAGCACCCTAGGGGGTGAGCAGTACTTC. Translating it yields CASTLGGEQYF.

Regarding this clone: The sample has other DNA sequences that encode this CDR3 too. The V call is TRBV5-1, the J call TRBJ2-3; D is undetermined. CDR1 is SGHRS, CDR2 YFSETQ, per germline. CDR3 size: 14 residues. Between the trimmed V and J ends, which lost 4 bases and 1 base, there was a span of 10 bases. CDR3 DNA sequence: TGCGCCAGCAGCCTCGGTTCGGGCACAGATACGCAGTATTTT. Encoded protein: CASSLGSGTDTQYF. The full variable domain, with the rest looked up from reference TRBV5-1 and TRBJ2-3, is KAGVTQTPRYLIKTRGQQVTLSCSPISGHRSVSWYQQTPGQGLQFLFEYFSETQRNKGNFPGRFSGRQFSNSRSEMNVSTLELGDSALYLCASSLGSGTDTQYFGPGTRLTVL.

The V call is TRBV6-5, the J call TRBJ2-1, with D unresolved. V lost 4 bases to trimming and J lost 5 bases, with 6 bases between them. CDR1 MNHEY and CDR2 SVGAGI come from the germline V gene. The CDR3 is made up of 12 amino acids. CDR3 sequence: CASSSLHNEQFF. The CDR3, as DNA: TGTGCCAGCAGTTCTCTACACAATGAGCAGTTCTTC.

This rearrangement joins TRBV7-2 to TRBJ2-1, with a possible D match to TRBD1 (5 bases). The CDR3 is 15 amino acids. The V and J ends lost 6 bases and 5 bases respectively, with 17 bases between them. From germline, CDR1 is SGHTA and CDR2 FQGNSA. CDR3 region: CASSPRGKAHNEQFF. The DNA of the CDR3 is TGTGCCAGCAGTCCTAGGGGAAAGGCTCACAATGAGCAGTTCTTC.

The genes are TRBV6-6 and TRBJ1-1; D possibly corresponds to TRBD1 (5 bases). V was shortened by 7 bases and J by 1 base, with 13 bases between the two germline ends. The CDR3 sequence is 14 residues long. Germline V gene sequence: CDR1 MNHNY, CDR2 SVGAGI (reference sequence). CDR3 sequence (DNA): TGTGCCAGCACCTTACAGGAGAAGAACACTGAAGCTTTCTTT. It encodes CASTLQEKNTEAFF.

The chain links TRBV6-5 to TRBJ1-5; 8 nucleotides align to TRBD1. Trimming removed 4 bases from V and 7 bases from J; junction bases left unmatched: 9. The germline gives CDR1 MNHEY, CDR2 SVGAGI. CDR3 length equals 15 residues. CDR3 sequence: CASSSHQGARQPQHF. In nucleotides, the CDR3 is TGTGCCAGCAGTTCACATCAGGGGGCCCGGCAGCCCCAGCATTTT.

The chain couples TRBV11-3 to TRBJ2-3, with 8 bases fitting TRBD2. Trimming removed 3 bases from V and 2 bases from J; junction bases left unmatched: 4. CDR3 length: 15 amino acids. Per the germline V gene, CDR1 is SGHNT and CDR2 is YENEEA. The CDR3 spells CASSFGAGDTDTQYF. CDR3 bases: TGTGCCAGCAGCTTCGGAGCGGGGGACACAGATACGCAGTATTTT.

CDR3 sequence: CASSLETGGSSYEQYF. The DNA of the CDR3 is TGCGCCAGCAGCTTGGAGACGGGGGGGTCCTCCTACGAGCAGTACTTC. This chain uses TRBV5-1 with TRBJ2-7; 8 bases agree with TRBD2. The germline V gene has CDR1 SGHRS and CDR2 YFSETQ. With V trimmed by 0 bases and J by 0 bases, 5 bases remained unmatched. The CDR3 consists of 16 residues.

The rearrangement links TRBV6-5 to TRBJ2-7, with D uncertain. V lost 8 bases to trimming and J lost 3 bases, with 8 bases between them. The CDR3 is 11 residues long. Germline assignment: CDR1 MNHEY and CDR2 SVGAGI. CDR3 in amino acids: CASAAYYEQYF. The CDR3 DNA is TGTGCCAGCGCGGCCTACTACGAGCAGTACTTC.

The CDR3 DNA reads TGCGCCAGCAGCCAGCCCGGGGGACCCCTCCACTTT. This gives the protein CASSQPGGPLHF. The chain joins TRBV10-1 to TRBJ1-6, with D perhaps TRBD1 (5 bases). The germline V gene has CDR1 WNHNN and CDR2 SYGVQD (reference sequence). V shed 6 bases and J shed 12 bases, with 12 bases lying between them. The CDR3 consists of 12 residues.

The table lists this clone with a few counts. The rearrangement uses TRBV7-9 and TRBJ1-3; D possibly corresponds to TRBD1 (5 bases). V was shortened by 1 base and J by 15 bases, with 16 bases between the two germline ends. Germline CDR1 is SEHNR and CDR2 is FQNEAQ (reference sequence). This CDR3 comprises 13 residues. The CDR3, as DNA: TGTGCCAGCAGCTTAGAAGCTGGGGCCCCTCGATATTTT. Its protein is CASSLEAGAPRYF.

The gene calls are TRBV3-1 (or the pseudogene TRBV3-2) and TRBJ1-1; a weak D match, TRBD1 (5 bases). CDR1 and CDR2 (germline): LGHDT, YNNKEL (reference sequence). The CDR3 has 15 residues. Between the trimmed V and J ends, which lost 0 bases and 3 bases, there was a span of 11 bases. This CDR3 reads CASSQEGGGYTEAFF. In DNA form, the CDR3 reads TGTGCCAGCAGCCAAGAGGGGGGGGGTTACACTGAAGCTTTCTTT.

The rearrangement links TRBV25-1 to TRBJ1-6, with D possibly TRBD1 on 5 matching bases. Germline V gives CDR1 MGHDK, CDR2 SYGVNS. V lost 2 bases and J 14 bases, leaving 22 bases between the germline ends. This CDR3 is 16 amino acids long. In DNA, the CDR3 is TGTGCCAGCAGTGAACAAGGGGCAGGTGGCTTTTGGGCCCTCCACTTT. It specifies CASSEQGAGGFWALHF.

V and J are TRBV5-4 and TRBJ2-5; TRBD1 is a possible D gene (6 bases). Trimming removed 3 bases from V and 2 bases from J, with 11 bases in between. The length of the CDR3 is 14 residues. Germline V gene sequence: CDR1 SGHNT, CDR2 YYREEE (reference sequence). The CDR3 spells CASSSTGIQETQYF. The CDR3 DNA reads TGTGCCAGCAGCTCCACAGGGATTCAAGAGACCCAGTACTTC.

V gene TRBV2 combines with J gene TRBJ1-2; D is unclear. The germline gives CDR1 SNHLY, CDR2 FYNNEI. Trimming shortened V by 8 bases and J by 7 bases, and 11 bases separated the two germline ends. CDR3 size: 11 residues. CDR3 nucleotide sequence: TGTGCCAGCGGAGAGATCTCTGGCTACACCTTC. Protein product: CASGEISGYTF.

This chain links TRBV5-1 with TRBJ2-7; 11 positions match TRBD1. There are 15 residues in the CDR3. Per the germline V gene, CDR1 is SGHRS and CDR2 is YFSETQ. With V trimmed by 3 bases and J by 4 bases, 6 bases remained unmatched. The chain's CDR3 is CASSSPGQGVYEQYF. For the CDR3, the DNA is TGCGCCAGCAGCTCGCCGGGACAGGGGGTGTACGAGCAGTACTTC.

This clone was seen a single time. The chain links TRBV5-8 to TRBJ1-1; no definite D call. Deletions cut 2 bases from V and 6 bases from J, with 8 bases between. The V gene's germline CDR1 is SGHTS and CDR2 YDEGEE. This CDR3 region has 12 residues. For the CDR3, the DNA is TGTGCCAGCAGCTTCTCCGGGTCTGAAGCTTTCTTT. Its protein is CASSFSGSEAFF.

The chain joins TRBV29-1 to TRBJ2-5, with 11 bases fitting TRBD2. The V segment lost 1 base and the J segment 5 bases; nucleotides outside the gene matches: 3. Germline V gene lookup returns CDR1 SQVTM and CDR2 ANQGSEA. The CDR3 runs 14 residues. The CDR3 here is CSVEASGGLETQYF. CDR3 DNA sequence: TGCAGCGTTGAAGCTAGCGGGGGGCTCGAGACCCAGTACTTC. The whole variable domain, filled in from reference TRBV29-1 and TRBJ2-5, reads SAVISQKPSRDICQRGTSLTIQCQVDSQVTMMFWYRQQPGQSLTLIATANQGSEATYESGFVIDKFPISRPNLTFSTLTVSNMSPEDSSIYLCSVEASGGLETQYFGPGTRLLVL.

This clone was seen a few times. The CDR3 nucleotides read TGCGCCAGCAGCTTACTACCGGGACAGGGGGCTGATGGCGTTGAAGCTTTCTTT. Residues: CASSLLPGQGADGVEAFF. V is TRBV5-1 and J is TRBJ1-1; 12 nucleotides agree with TRBD1. CDR1 and CDR2 (germline): SGHRS, YFSETQ. The CDR3 loop spans 18 amino acids. J gave up 7 bases and V 2 bases, and 15 bases lay outside the gene matches.

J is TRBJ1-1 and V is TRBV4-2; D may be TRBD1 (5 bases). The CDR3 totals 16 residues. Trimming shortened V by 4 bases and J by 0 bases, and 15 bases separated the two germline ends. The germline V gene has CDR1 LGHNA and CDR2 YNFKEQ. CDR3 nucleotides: TGTGCCAGCAGCCCCTGGGGCAGTTCGATGAACACTGAAGCTTTCTTT. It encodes CASSPWGSSMNTEAFF.

The CDR3 DNA reads TGTGCCAGCAGCAGGACAGGGATCAACTATGGCTACACCTTC. Translating gives CASSRTGINYGYTF. This chain joins TRBV2 and TRBJ1-2; TRBD1 aligns across 8 bases. V shed 6 bases and J 2 bases; nucleotides not matched to a gene: 5. The CDR3 consists of 14 residues. The V gene's germline CDR1 is SNHLY and CDR2 FYNNEI.

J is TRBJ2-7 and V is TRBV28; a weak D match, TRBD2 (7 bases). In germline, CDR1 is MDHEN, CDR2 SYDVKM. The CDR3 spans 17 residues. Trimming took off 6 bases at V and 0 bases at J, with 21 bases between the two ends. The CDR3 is CASSPAVGRGLSYEQYF. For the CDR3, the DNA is TGTGCCAGCAGCCCTGCGGTCGGGCGGGGGCTCTCCTACGAGCAGTACTTC.